This T cell receptor beta chain was profiled in a study of preoperative IRX-2 immunotherapy in early breast cancer. Generated by immunoSEQ multiplex PCR, the TCRdb table keeps only in-frame clones and is missing some. There are 30,000 or so clones in the sample; 82% occur only once, and around 2.9% lies in the top ten. Treatment in this sample: preoperative locoregional IRX-2 cytokine immunotherapy. Preoperative locoregional IRX-2 cytokine immunotherapy was tested in the phase Ib source study. CDR1 and CDR2 from the germline V gene are MNHGY and SAAAGT. This CDR3 has 14 amino acids. The trim removed 6 bases at V and 4 bases at J, leaving 5 bases unmatched.

This clonotype was sampled from a human donor with breast cancer. This chain links TRBV6-8 with TRBJ2-2; 7 nucleotides agree with TRBD1. Sample acquisition took place from a patient treated with IRX-2 immunotherapy. CDR3 region: CASRLRQGTGELFF. CDR3 coding DNA: TGTGCCAGCAGGCTACGACAGGGCACCGGGGAGCTGTTTTTT.